The 26 T cell receptor beta chains listed next were all sequenced from one sample in a study of a mutant IDH1 vaccine in newly diagnosed glioma. Antigens for these TCRs are unknown. Some clones are missing from TCRdb's copy, which holds only in-frame ones; the method was immunoSEQ multiplex PCR. The top ten hold about 3.6% of the sample, which has almost 30,000 clones, 75% to 90% seen once. Time point: week 5, during vaccination. The content of each vaccine dose was 300 ug of mutant IDH1 20-mer peptide, and topical imiquimod accompanied it. This sample comprised peripheral blood mononuclear cells (PBMCs), obtained from a glioma patient whose treatment included an IDH1 peptide vaccine. The receptors come from a woman in her thirties or forties with glioma. Some clones in this sample may be carry-over from other donors' samples.

This chain links TRBV19 with TRBJ1-6, with 7 bases lining up with TRBD1. Germline CDR1 and CDR2: LNHDA and SQIVND (reference sequence). The CDR3 loop spans 14 amino acids. Unmatched junction bases numbered 5, after V lost 7 bases and J lost 5 bases. DNA of the CDR3: TGTGCCAGTAAAGGGCAGGGGGATAATTCACCCCTCCACTTT. This encodes CASKGQGDNSPLHF.

The chain employs TRBV7-6 and TRBJ1-2; possible D gene TRBD1, 5 bases. CDR1 SGHVS and CDR2 FNYEAQ come from the germline V gene. Trimming took 5 bases from V and 4 from J, leaving 20 bases between them. CDR3 length equals 16 residues. DNA of the CDR3: TGTGCCAGCAGCCCCTCGAGCGCCGGGACCCCCTATGGCTACACCTTC. This sequence encodes CASSPSSAGTPYGYTF.

This chain joins TRBV27 and TRBJ2-4; 8 bases match TRBD1. J was trimmed by 7 bases and V by 11 bases; bases with no gene match: 7. This CDR3 is 12 amino acids long. Looked up from germline, CDR1 is MNHEY and CDR2 is SMNVEV (reference sequence). CDR3 coding DNA: TGTGCCTCCGGACAGGGAAGGAACATTCAGTACTTC. It yields the protein CASGQGRNIQYF.

The DNA for the CDR3 is TGTGCCAGCAGCTTAGAGGCAGACCCTCGGGGGACCCAGTACTTC. Translated, it gives CASSLEADPRGTQYF. This chain joins TRBV7-3 and TRBJ2-5, with a tentative D call TRBD2 (5 bases). The V and J ends lost 2 bases and 7 bases respectively, with 17 bases between them. The V gene's germline CDR1 is SGHTA and CDR2 FQGTGA. CDR3 length: 15 residues.

This chain joins TRBV13 and TRBJ1-3, with D possibly TRBD1 on 6 matching bases. Germline V gives CDR1 PRHDT, CDR2 FYEKMQ (reference sequence). V gave up 6 bases and J gave up 1 base, with 10 bases separating them. The CDR3 sequence is 14 residues long. The CDR3 DNA follows: TGTGCCAGCAGGGCAGGGGTTTCTGGAAACACCATATATTTT. This sequence encodes CASRAGVSGNTIYF.

V and J are TRBV14 and TRBJ1-2; D uncertain. The CDR3 length is 16 residues. Looked up from germline, CDR1 is SGHDN and CDR2 is FVKESK. V was shortened by 1 base and J by 1 base, with 13 bases between the two germline ends. CDR3: CASSQGGPGVNYGYTF. CDR3 DNA: TGTGCCAGCAGCCAAGGCGGACCGGGTGTTAACTATGGCTACACCTTC.

The chain couples TRBV4-1 to TRBJ1-4, with D possibly matching TRBD1 (5 bases). Germline assignment: CDR1 MGHRA and CDR2 YSYEKL. CDR3 length: 12 amino acids. Trimming pared 1 base from V and 8 bases from J, leaving 5 bases between. CDR3 region: CASSQGDEKLFF. In DNA form, the CDR3 reads TGCGCCAGCAGCCAAGGGGACGAAAAACTGTTTTTT.

The rearrangement uses TRBV2 and TRBJ2-7; TRBD1 agrees at 8 bases. The CDR3 length is 15 residues. The germline gives CDR1 SNHLY, CDR2 FYNNEI. The J segment lost 5 bases and the V segment lost 2 bases, leaving 8 bases of the junction unmatched. This CDR3 is CASSEWGTGIDEQYF. CDR3 nucleotides: TGTGCCAGCAGTGAATGGGGGACAGGAATTGACGAGCAGTACTTC.

CDR3 nucleotides: TGTGCCAGTAGTATACGAAGACTAGCGGGTGGCACAGATACGCAGTATTTT. It translates to CASSIRRLAGGTDTQYF. V and J are TRBV19 and TRBJ2-3; 10 bases fit TRBD2. The CDR3 totals 17 residues. After removal of 2 bases from V and 1 base from J, the junction contained 6 bases not matched to a gene. Germline-derived CDR1 and CDR2 are LNHDA and SQIVND (reference sequence).

This clone was observed a single time. V is TRBV19 and J is TRBJ2-5, with TRBD2 as a possible D gene (6 bases). The CDR3 runs to 15 residues. Germline assignment: CDR1 LNHDA and CDR2 SQIVND (reference sequence). V was cut by 7 bases and J by 9 bases, with 24 bases left in between. The CDR3 nucleotides are TGTGCCAGTAATGATGTCGAGGCGGGATCCGCGGCCCAGTACTTC. The encoded protein is CASNDVEAGSAAQYF.

This chain connects TRBV28 to TRBJ2-1, with TRBD2 identical over 7 bases. Trimming removed 3 bases from V and 8 bases from J; junction bases left unmatched: 10. Germline assignment: CDR1 MDHEN and CDR2 SYDVKM. The CDR3 runs 15 residues. DNA of the CDR3: TGTGCCAGCAGTTTGGGGCGGGAGAGCTTCGATGAGCAGTTCTTC. Translation gives CASSLGRESFDEQFF.

This chain uses TRBV7-3 with TRBJ2-1, with 10 bases that match TRBD2. Trimming removed 2 bases from V and 7 bases from J; junction bases left unmatched: 5. Germline CDR1 is SGHTA and CDR2 is FQGTGA. The CDR3 is made up of 15 amino acids. CDR3 in amino acids: CASSLVSGGANEQFF. In DNA form, the CDR3 reads TGTGCCAGCAGCTTAGTCAGCGGGGGGGCGAATGAGCAGTTCTTC.

CDR3 DNA sequence: TGTGCCAGTAGGACTACAGGGGCCGAGGAAAAACTGTTTTTT. Translating it yields CASRTTGAEEKLFF. The chain couples TRBV19 to TRBJ1-4; 7 bases match TRBD1. Germline V gene lookup returns CDR1 LNHDA and CDR2 SQIVND (reference sequence). The CDR3 runs 14 residues. V gave up 6 bases and J gave up 8 bases; unmatched junction bases: 9.

The chain is built from TRBV19 and TRBJ1-5; 10 bases fit TRBD1. V trimming: 8 bases; J trimming: 0 bases; junction bases outside the gene matches: 10. This CDR3 comprises 17 residues. CDR1 is LNHDA, CDR2 SQIVND, per germline (reference sequence). This CDR3 reads CASLLRDRGYSNQPQHF. The CDR3 bases are TGTGCCAGTCTTCTTAGGGACAGGGGATATAGCAATCAGCCCCAGCATTTT.

In its sample, this clone was seen a few times. The V and J genes are TRBV2 and TRBJ2-7; a possible D gene is TRBD1 (5 bases). The CDR3 loop spans 12 amino acids. Germline CDR1 is SNHLY and CDR2 is FYNNEI. V lost 5 bases, J lost 3 bases, and 8 bases lay in between. The CDR3 region is CASSPRDYEQYF. The CDR3 region has the DNA TGTGCCAGCAGTCCCAGGGACTACGAGCAGTACTTC.

This clone has only a few counts. The chain carries TRBV11-1 and TRBJ2-1; unclear D gene. Germline lookup yields CDR1 SGHAT and CDR2 FQDESV (reference sequence). The CDR3 runs 13 residues. Trimming shortened V by 2 bases and J by 4 bases, and 6 bases separated the two germline ends. The CDR3 loop is CASSLQGYNEQFF. The DNA for the CDR3 is TGTGCCAGCAGCTTACAAGGGTACAATGAGCAGTTCTTC.

V usage is TRBV6-5 and J usage is TRBJ2-7, with TRBD1 identical over 9 bases. The CDR3 runs 15 residues. Losses at the gene ends were 2 bases for V and 3 bases for J; bases not matched to a gene: 5. The germline CDR1 and CDR2 sequences are MNHEY and SVGAGI. The DNA for the CDR3 is TGTGCCAGCAGTTACGCCGGGACAGGGCTCTACGAGCAGTACTTC. Amino acid sequence: CASSYAGTGLYEQYF.

The chain is built from TRBV4-3 and TRBJ2-1; D might be TRBD2 (5 bases). The CDR3 consists of 17 residues. Germline assignment: CDR1 LGHNA and CDR2 YSLEER. V was trimmed by 0 bases and J by 0 bases, leaving 12 bases between them. As DNA, the CDR3 is TGCGCCAGCAGCCAAGATCGAGGGTCTAGCTCCTACAATGAGCAGTTCTTC. This gives the protein CASSQDRGSSSYNEQFF.

V usage is TRBV11-2 and J usage is TRBJ1-6; D not certain. V dropped 4 bases and J dropped 2 bases, with 15 bases sitting between them. CDR1 and CDR2 (germline): SGHAT, FQNNGV. This CDR3 has 17 residues. The CDR3 region has the DNA TGTGCCAGCAGCTCCAGTTATTCCGGAGCCTATAATTCACCCCTCCACTTT. Translating it yields CASSSSYSGAYNSPLHF.

The chain combines TRBV7-9 with TRBJ1-1, with no clear D. Trimming cost V 5 bases and J 7 bases, with 23 bases left between them. From germline, CDR1 is SEHNR and CDR2 FQNEAQ (reference sequence). The length of the CDR3 is 16 residues. CDR3 sequence: CASSDPWPGNLLEAFF. Written as DNA, the CDR3 is TGTGCCAGCAGCGACCCCTGGCCCGGGAATTTACTTGAAGCTTTCTTT.

The chain joins TRBV11-3 to TRBJ2-1, with D uncertain. V lost 4 bases and J lost 7, with 5 bases in between. This CDR3 is built from 11 residues. The germline V gene encodes CDR1 SGHNT and CDR2 YENEEA. This CDR3 reads CASSYGNEQFF. DNA for the CDR3: TGTGCCAGCAGCTACGGAAATGAGCAGTTCTTC.

The V and J genes are TRBV5-5 and TRBJ1-3, with D perhaps TRBD1 (6 bases). Per the germline V gene, CDR1 is SGHKS and CDR2 is YYEKEE (reference sequence). Trimming took off 3 bases at V and 5 bases at J, with 15 bases between the two ends. The CDR3 is 15 residues long. The CDR3 loop is CASSSSTGPRNTIYF. As DNA, the CDR3 is TGTGCCAGCAGCTCATCGACAGGCCCCCGAAACACCATATATTTT.

The rearrangement uses TRBV7-8 and TRBJ2-7, with a tentative D call TRBD2 (6 bases). CDR1 SGHVS and CDR2 FQNEAQ come from the germline V gene. The V gene lost 5 bases and the J gene lost 6 bases, with 11 bases spanning the gap. The CDR3 sequence is 12 residues long. The CDR3 protein is CASSRLGFEQYF. CDR3 in DNA: TGTGCCAGCAGCCGACTAGGGTTCGAGCAGTACTTC. Full variable domain (rest looked up from reference TRBV7-8 and TRBJ2-7): GAGVSQSPRYKVAKRGQDVALRCDPISGHVSLFWYQQALGQGPEFLTYFQNEAQLDKSGLPSDRFFAERPEGSVSTLKIQRTQQEDSAVYLCASSRLGFEQYFGPGTRLTVT.

The CDR3 loop reads CSVEDPYTEAFF. CDR3 nucleotide sequence: TGCAGCGTTGAAGACCCGTACACTGAAGCTTTCTTT. The chain employs TRBV29-1 and TRBJ1-1; D is unresolved. The CDR3 spans 12 residues. The V gene lost 0 bases and the J gene lost 3 bases, with 5 bases spanning the gap. Germline lookup yields CDR1 SQVTM and CDR2 ANQGSEA.

The J gene is TRBJ2-7, the V gene TRBV29-1; no firm D call. The CDR3 is made up of 14 amino acids. Trimming took off 0 bases at V and 2 bases at J, with 11 bases between the two ends. Germline V gene data show CDR1 as SQVTM and CDR2 as ANQGSEA. CDR3 residues: CSVEDRDTPYEQYF. The CDR3 bases are TGCAGCGTTGAAGATCGAGACACCCCCTACGAGCAGTACTTC.

This clone was picked up a small number of times. This rearrangement joins TRBV5-5 to TRBJ1-5; possible D gene TRBD1, 6 bases. V was shortened by 0 bases and J by 1 base, with 14 bases between the two germline ends. The CDR3 has 17 residues. Germline CDR1 SGHKS, CDR2 YYEKEE (reference sequence). The CDR3 is CASSLGHRAGSNQPQHF. The DNA of the CDR3 is TGTGCCAGCAGCTTGGGGCACAGGGCTGGGAGCAATCAGCCCCAGCATTTT.